The following is a TCR beta chain sequence with its context. V dropped 0 bases and J dropped 2; count of bases not matched to a gene: 6. The CDR3 totals 16 residues. CDR1 is SQVTM and CDR2 is ANQGSEA in the germline V gene. The data are from a study of CD8 T cells in Susac syndrome. The RNA input was about 0.45 to 1 ug, and it was reverse transcribed with random hexamers. Coverage of TCR beta CDR3 amplification by immunoSEQ multiplex PCR extended to 54 Vbeta and 13 Jbeta. TCRdb re-analysed the immunoSEQ multiplex PCR reads in MiXCR, keeping a single row per CDR3 protein. Of under 80,000 distinct CDR3 sequences listed, roughly 94% are singletons. Sequencing of TCR beta covered CD8+ and CD4+ T cells obtained from blood. The multiple sclerosis control group comprised treatment-naive patients with stable or active relapsing-remitting disease. The TEMRA cells underwent FACS enrichment, while the CD8+ and CD4+ T cells underwent negative isolation.

This chain joins TRBV29-1 and TRBJ2-1; 8 nucleotides agree with TRBD1. The sequencing sample was made of CD8+ T cells from PBMCs. This TCR was recovered from a human donor with multiple sclerosis. As DNA, the CDR3 is TGCAGCGTTGAAGATCCCAGGGGACAGGCCTACAATGAGCAGTTCTTC. Translated, it gives CSVEDPRGQAYNEQFF.